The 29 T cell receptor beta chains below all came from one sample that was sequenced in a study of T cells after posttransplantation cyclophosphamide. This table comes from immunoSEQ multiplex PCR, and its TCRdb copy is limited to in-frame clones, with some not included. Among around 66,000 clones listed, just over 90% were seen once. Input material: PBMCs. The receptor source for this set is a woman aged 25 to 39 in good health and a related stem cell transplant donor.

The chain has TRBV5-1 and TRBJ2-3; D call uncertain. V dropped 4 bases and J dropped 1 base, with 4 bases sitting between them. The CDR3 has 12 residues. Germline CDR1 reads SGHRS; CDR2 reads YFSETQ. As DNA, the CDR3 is TGCGCCAGCAGCGGGGGCACAGATACGCAGTATTTT. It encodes CASSGGTDTQYF.

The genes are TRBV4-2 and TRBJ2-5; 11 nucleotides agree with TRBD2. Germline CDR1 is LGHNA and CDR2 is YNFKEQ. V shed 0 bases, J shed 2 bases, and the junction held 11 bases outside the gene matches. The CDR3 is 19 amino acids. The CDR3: CASSQDRASGGRGQETQYF. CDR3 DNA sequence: TGTGCCAGCAGCCAAGATAGGGCTAGCGGGGGGAGGGGGCAAGAGACCCAGTACTTC.

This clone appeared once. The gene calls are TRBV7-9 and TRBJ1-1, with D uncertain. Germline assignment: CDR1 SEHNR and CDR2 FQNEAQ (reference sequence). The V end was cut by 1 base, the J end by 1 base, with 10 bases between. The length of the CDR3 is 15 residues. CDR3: CASSLDATRNTEAFF. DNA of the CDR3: TGTGCCAGCAGCTTAGATGCCACGCGGAACACTGAAGCTTTCTTT.

CDR3 in amino acids: CASSQDLGPMSGGYTF. In DNA, the CDR3 is TGCGCCAGCAGCCAAGACTTAGGCCCAATGAGCGGTGGCTACACCTTC. V and J are TRBV4-3 and TRBJ1-2; D remains ambiguous. Trimming pared 0 bases from V and 7 bases from J, leaving 18 bases between. CDR1 is LGHNA and CDR2 is YSLEER in the germline V gene. The CDR3 is 16 amino acids.

The CDR3 region is CASSMTGFHEQFF. In DNA, the CDR3 is TGCGCCAGCAGCATGACAGGGTTCCATGAGCAGTTCTTC. The V gene is TRBV5-1, the J gene TRBJ2-1, with 7 bases aligning to TRBD1. The junction had 6 bases not matched to a gene; V was cut back by 4 bases and J by 8 bases. Per the germline V gene, CDR1 is SGHRS and CDR2 is YFSETQ. CDR3 length: 13 residues.

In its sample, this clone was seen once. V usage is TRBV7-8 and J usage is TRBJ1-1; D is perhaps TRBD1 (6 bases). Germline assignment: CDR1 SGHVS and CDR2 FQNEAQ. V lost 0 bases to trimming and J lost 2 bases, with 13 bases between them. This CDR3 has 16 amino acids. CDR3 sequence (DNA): TGTGCCAGCAGCTTAGCGAGAGGAGGGGGAAACACTGAAGCTTTCTTT. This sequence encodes CASSLARGGGNTEAFF.

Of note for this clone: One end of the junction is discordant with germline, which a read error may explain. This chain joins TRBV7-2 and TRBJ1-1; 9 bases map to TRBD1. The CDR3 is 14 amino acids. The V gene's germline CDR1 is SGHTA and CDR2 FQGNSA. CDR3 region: CAGSNRGLDTEAFF. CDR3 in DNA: TGTGCCGGCAGCAACAGGGGGCTGGACACTGAAGCTTTCTTT. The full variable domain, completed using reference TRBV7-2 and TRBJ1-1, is GAGVSQSPSNKVTEKGKDVELRCDPISGHTALYWYRQSLGQGLEFLIYFQGNSAPDKSGLPSDRFSAERTGGSVSTLTIQRTQQEDSAVYLCAGSNRGLDTEAFFGQGTRLTVV.

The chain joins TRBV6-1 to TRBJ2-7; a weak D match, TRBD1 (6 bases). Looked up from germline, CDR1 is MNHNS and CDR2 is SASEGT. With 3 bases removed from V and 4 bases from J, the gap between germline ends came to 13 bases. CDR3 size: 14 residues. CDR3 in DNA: TGTGCCAGCAGTGAGGGGGCGAGGGCTTACGAGCAGTACTTC. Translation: CASSEGARAYEQYF.

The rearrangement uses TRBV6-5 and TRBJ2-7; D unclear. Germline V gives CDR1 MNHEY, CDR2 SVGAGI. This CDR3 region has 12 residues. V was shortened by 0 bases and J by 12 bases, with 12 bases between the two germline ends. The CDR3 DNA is TGTGCCAGCAGTTACTCTGGGTCCACCTGGTACTTC. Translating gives CASSYSGSTWYF.

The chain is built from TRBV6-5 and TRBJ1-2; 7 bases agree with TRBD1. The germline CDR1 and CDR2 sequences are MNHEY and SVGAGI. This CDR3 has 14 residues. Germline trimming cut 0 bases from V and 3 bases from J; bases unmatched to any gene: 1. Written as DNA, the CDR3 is TGTGCCAGCAGTTACTCAGGGGGCGACTATGGCTACACCTTC. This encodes CASSYSGGDYGYTF.

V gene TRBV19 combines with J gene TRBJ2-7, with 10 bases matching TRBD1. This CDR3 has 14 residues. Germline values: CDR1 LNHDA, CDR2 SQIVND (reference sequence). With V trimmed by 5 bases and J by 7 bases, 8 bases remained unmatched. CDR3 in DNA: TGTGCCAGTAGTCAGGGACAGGGGTTGGGTGAGCAGTACTTC. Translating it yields CASSQGQGLGEQYF.

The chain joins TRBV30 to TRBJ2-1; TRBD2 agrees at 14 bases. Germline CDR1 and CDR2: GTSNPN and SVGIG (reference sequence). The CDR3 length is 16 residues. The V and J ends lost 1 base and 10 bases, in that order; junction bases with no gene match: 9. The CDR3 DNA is TGTGCCTGGAGTGATGCGACTAGCGGGGGGGCAGGGGAGCAGTTCTTC. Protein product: CAWSDATSGGAGEQFF.

The CDR3 protein is CSVPSGASEKLFF. CDR3 DNA sequence: TGCAGCGTACCTTCCGGAGCTTCGGAAAAACTGTTTTTT. This chain joins TRBV29-1 and TRBJ1-4; D not resolved. The CDR3 has 13 residues. Per the germline V gene, CDR1 is SQVTM and CDR2 is ANQGSEA. Trimming took off 6 bases at V and 8 bases at J, with 16 bases between the two ends.

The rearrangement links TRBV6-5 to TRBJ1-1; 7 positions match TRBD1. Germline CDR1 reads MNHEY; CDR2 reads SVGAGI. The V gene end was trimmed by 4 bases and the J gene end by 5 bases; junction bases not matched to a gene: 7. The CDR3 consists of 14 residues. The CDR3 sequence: CASSWSPRGTEAFF. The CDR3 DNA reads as TGTGCCAGCAGTTGGAGCCCCAGGGGGACTGAAGCTTTCTTT.

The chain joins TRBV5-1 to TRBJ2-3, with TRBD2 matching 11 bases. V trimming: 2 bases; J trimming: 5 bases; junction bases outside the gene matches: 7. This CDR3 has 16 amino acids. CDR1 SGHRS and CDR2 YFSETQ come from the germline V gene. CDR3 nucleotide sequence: TGCGCCAGCAGCTTCTTAGCGGGGGGGCCGCAAGATACGCAGTATTTT. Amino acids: CASSFLAGGPQDTQYF.

The CDR3, as DNA: TGTGCCAGCAGTTACGACATGGGCTCCTATAATTCACCCCTCCACTTT. As protein: CASSYDMGSYNSPLHF. The V and J genes are TRBV5-8 and TRBJ1-6; D gene unclear. The CDR3 extends over 16 amino acids. Germline assignment: CDR1 SGHTS and CDR2 YDEGEE. Trimming pared 5 bases from V and 0 bases from J, leaving 12 bases between.

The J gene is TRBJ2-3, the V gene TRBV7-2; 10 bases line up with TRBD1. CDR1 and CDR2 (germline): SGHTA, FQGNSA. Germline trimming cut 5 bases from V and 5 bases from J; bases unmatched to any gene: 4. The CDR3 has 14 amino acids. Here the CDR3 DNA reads TGTGCCAGCAGCCCGGACAGGGGGGGAGATACGCAGTATTTT. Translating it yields CASSPDRGGDTQYF.

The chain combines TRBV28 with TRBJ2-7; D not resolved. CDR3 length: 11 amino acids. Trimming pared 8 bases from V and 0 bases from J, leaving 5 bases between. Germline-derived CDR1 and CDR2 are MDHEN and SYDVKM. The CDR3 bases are TGTGCCAGCGGGGACTCCTACGAGCAGTACTTC. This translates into CASGDSYEQYF.

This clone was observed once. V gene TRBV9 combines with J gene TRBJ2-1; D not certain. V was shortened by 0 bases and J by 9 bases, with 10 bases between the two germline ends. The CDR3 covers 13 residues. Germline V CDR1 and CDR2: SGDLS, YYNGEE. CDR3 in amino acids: CASSVEGWGEQFF. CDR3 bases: TGTGCCAGCAGCGTAGAGGGTTGGGGTGAGCAGTTCTTC.

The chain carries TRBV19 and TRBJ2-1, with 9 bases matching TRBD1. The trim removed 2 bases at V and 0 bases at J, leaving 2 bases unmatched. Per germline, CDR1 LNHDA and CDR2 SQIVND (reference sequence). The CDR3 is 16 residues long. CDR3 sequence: CASSIRTGVSYNEQFF. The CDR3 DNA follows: TGTGCCAGTAGTATAAGGACAGGGGTCTCCTACAATGAGCAGTTCTTC.

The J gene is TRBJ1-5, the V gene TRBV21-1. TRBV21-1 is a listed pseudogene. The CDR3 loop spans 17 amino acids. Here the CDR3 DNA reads TGTGCCAGCAGCCCCCTTAGGGGACCCTGTAGCAATCAGCCCCAGCATTTT. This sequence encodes CASSPLRGPCSNQPQHF.

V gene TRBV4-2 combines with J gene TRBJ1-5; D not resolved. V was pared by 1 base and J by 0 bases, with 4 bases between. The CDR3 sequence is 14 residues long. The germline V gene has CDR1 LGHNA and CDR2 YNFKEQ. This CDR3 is CASSQAVSNQPQHF. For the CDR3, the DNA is TGTGCCAGCAGCCAAGCAGTTAGCAATCAGCCCCAGCATTTT.

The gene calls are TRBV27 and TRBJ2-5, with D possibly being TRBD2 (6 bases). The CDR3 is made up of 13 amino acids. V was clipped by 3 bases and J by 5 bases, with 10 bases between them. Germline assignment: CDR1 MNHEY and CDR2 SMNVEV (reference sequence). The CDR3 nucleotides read TGTGCCAGCAGTTTCACTAGCTTCGAGACCCAGTACTTC. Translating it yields CASSFTSFETQYF.

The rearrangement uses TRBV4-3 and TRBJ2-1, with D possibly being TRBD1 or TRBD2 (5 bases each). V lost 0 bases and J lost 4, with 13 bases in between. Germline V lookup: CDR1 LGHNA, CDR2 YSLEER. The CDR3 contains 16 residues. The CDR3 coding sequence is TGCGCCAGCAGCCAAGAGAGGGACGGGAAATACAATGAGCAGTTCTTC. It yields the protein CASSQERDGKYNEQFF.

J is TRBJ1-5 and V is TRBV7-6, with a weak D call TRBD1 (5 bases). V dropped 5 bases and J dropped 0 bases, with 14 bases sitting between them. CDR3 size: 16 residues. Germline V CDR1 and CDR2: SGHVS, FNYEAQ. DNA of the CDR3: TGTGCCAGCAGCCCGGGGAGGGGTCTTAGCAATCAGCCCCAGCATTTT. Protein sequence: CASSPGRGLSNQPQHF.

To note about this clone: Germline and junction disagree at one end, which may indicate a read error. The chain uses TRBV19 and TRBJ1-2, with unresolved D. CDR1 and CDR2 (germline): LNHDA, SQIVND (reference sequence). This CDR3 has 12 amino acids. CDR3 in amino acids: CASSNGPLPTIF. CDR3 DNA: TGTGCCAGTAGTAACGGGCCACTCCCGACAATCTTC. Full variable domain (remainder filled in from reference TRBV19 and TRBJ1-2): DGGITQSPKYLFRKEGQNVTLSCEQNLNHDAMYWYRQDPGQGLRLIYYSQIVNDFQKGDIAEGYSVSREKKESFPLTVTSAQKNPTAFYLCASSNGPLPTIFGSGTRLTVV.

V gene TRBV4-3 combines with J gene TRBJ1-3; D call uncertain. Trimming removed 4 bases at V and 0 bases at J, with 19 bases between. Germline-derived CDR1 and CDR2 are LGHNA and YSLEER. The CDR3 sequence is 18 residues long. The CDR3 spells CASSPGSYGESSGNTIYF. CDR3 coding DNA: TGCGCCAGCAGCCCTGGGAGTTACGGGGAAAGCTCTGGAAACACCATATATTTT.

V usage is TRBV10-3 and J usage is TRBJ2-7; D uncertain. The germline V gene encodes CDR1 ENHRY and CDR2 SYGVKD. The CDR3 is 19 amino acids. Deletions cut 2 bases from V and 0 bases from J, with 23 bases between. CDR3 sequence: CAISEMKETSHSDSYEQYF. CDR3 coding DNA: TGTGCCATCAGTGAGATGAAGGAGACCTCTCACTCCGACTCCTACGAGCAGTACTTC.

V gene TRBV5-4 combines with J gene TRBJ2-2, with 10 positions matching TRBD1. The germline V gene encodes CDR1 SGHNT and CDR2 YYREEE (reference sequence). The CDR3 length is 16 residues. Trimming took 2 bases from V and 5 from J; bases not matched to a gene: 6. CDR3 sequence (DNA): TGTGCCAGCAGCTTAGGAGACAGGGGGCGGACCGGGGAGCTGTTTTTT. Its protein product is CASSLGDRGRTGELFF.